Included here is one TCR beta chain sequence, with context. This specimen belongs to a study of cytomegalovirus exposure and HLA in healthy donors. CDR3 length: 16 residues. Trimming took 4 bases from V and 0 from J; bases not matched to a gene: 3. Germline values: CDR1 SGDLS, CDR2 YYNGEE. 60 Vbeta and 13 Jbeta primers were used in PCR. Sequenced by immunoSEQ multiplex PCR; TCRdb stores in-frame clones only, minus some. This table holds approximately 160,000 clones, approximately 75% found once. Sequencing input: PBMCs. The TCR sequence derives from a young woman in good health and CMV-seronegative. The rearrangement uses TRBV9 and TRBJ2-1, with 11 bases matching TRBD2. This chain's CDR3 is CASSPGTSGSYNEQFF. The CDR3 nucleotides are TGTGCCAGCAGCCCCGGGACTAGCGGCTCCTACAATGAGCAGTTCTTC.